These 7 T cell receptor beta chains were all obtained from the same sample, sequenced in a study of cytomegalovirus exposure and HLA in healthy donors. Sequencing used immunoSEQ multiplex PCR; TCRdb keeps in-frame clones, though not all of them. In the table there are 120,000 or so clones, approximately 89% of which are singletons. The source material was PBMCs. The receptors here all came from a woman aged 18-29 years in good health and CMV-seronegative.

The rearrangement links TRBV18 to TRBJ2-7, with 12 bases fitting TRBD2. The CDR3 runs 17 residues. Germline values: CDR1 KGHSH, CDR2 LQKENI. The V and J ends lost 3 bases and 6 bases, in that order; junction bases with no gene match: 12. CDR3 region: CASSPNRLTSGGGEQYF. The CDR3 nucleotides are TGTGCCAGCTCACCCAATCGTCTGACTAGCGGGGGAGGCGAGCAGTACTTC.

The gene calls are TRBV7-9 and TRBJ2-3, with D maybe TRBD1 (5 bases). The germline V and J ends were trimmed by 5 bases and 2 bases, with 23 bases remaining between them. Germline-derived CDR1 and CDR2 are SEHNR and FQNEAQ (reference sequence). This CDR3 spans 18 amino acids. CDR3 region: CASSPPGHPNPNTDTQYF. CDR3 coding DNA: TGTGCCAGCAGCCCACCCGGACACCCGAATCCAAACACAGATACGCAGTATTTT.

The chain employs TRBV7-2 and TRBJ2-7; 9 nucleotides align to TRBD2. Germline CDR1 and CDR2: SGHTA and FQGNSA. V lost 6 bases and J lost 2; bases outside the gene matches: 8. The CDR3 has 15 amino acids. The CDR3 DNA sequence: TGTGCCAGCAGTCCCACTAGCGGGTACACCTACGAGCAGTACTTC. This codes for CASSPTSGYTYEQYF.

The chain uses TRBV6-6 and TRBJ2-1; D possibly corresponds to TRBD2 (5 bases). V was pared by 2 bases and J by 1 base, with 12 bases between. Germline V gene lookup returns CDR1 MNHNY and CDR2 SVGAGI (reference sequence). This CDR3 contains 16 residues. The DNA for the CDR3 is TGTGCCAGCAGTTACAAAGCTAGCCAGTCCTACAATGAGCAGTTCTTC. It specifies CASSYKASQSYNEQFF.

V and J are TRBV4-3 and TRBJ2-7; 7 bases align to TRBD2. Germline CDR1 and CDR2: LGHNA and YSLEER. This CDR3 contains 17 residues. After removal of 0 bases from V and 3 bases from J, the junction contained 11 bases not matched to a gene. In DNA, the CDR3 is TGCGCCAGCAGCCAAGATCGGGGAGGGTCATTCGTCTACGAGCAGTACTTC. It yields the protein CASSQDRGGSFVYEQYF.

The chain joins TRBV13 to TRBJ2-1, with 7 bases fitting TRBD1. J was trimmed by 5 bases and V by 5 bases; bases with no gene match: 0. The germline V gene encodes CDR1 PRHDT and CDR2 FYEKMQ (reference sequence). CDR3 length equals 12 residues. CDR3: CASSQGDNEQFF. Here the CDR3 DNA reads TGTGCCAGCAGCCAGGGGGACAATGAGCAGTTCTTC.

CDR3 protein: CASSLLAGGSSYNEQFF. The CDR3 region has the DNA TGTGCCAGCAGCTTACTGGCGGGGGGGAGCTCCTACAATGAGCAGTTCTTC. The rearrangement links TRBV7-8 to TRBJ2-1; 9 nucleotides agree with TRBD2. Per the germline V gene, CDR1 is SGHVS and CDR2 is FQNEAQ. The CDR3 is 17 residues long. V gave up 2 bases and J gave up 0 bases; unmatched junction bases: 5.